One and the same sample provided the 14 T cell receptor beta chains below, sequenced in a study of T cells in Graves' hyperthyroidism and ophthalmopathy. RNA transcripts gave rise to amplified TCR beta CDR3 regions. A first-round RT-PCR of the TCR CDR3 used the HTBI primer set. One entry per CDR3 protein, called by TCRdb with MiXCR from the multiplex PCR reads. In the table there are hundreds of thousands of distinct CDR3 sequences, around 21% of which are singletons. The sample was blood. The source of these receptors is a man aged 25-40 years with Graves' ophthalmopathy.

Many counts were recorded for this clonotype. The chain employs TRBV6-1 and TRBJ2-7; D possibly corresponds to TRBD1 (6 bases). The CDR3 is made up of 16 amino acids. V was clipped by 6 bases and J by 0 bases, with 18 bases between them. Germline CDR1 MNHNS, CDR2 SASEGT. CDR3 sequence (DNA): TGTGCCAGCAGCTATACGGGGACACCAAGCTCCTACGAGCAGTACTTC. This gives the protein CASSYTGTPSSYEQYF.

The table lists this clonotype with a few counts. The chain links TRBV3-1 to TRBJ1-1, with 7 bases that match TRBD1. The germline gives CDR1 LGHDT, CDR2 YNNKEL (reference sequence). V trimming: 1 base; J trimming: 5 bases; junction bases outside the gene matches: 7. The CDR3 sequence is 15 residues long. CDR3 protein: CASSQGWQGDTEAFF. DNA for the CDR3: TGTGCCAGCAGCCAAGGGTGGCAGGGGGATACTGAAGCTTTCTTT.

This clonotype has more than one count but fewer than ten. The rearrangement links TRBV5-1 to TRBJ2-3; 10 nucleotides line up with TRBD2. This CDR3 region has 17 residues. Germline trimming cut 8 bases from V and 0 bases from J; bases unmatched to any gene: 12. Germline V gives CDR1 SGHRS, CDR2 YFSETQ. This CDR3 is CARHSGAGGTSTDTQYF. CDR3 DNA: TGCGCCAGGCACTCGGGAGCGGGAGGGACCAGCACAGATACGCAGTATTTT.

This clonotype has just a few counts. This chain uses TRBV5-1 with TRBJ2-1, with D possibly TRBD2 on 6 matching bases. Per the germline V gene, CDR1 is SGHRS and CDR2 is YFSETQ. V gave up 0 bases and J gave up 6 bases, with 16 bases separating them. This CDR3 region has 16 residues. The CDR3 nucleotides are TGCGCCAGCAGCTTGGCTGGGGACTTCAGGAGCAATGAGCAGTTCTTC. This translates into CASSLAGDFRSNEQFF.

V usage is TRBV5-6 and J usage is TRBJ2-1; TRBD2 matches at 11 bases. The CDR3 length is 15 residues. Germline CDR1 reads SGHDT; CDR2 reads YYEEEE. With V trimmed by 2 bases and J by 8 bases, 6 bases remained unmatched. CDR3 sequence (DNA): TGTGCCAGCAGCTTAATTGTAGCGGGAGGGGATGAGCAGTTCTTC. The encoded protein is CASSLIVAGGDEQFF.

The V call is TRBV3-1, the J call TRBJ2-7; a possible D gene is TRBD1 (5 bases). The CDR3 covers 13 residues. CDR1 is LGHDT and CDR2 is YNNKEL in the germline V gene (reference sequence). V lost 4 bases and J 3 bases, leaving 10 bases between the germline ends. For the CDR3, the DNA is TGTGCCAGCAGCCGAGGACATGACTACGAGCAGTACTTC. Its translation: CASSRGHDYEQYF.

The chain combines TRBV5-1 with TRBJ2-5; D is unresolved. V lost 4 bases to trimming and J lost 2 bases, with 9 bases between them. Germline lookup yields CDR1 SGHRS and CDR2 YFSETQ. The CDR3 is made up of 13 amino acids. CDR3 region: CASSRSDQETQYF. In nucleotides, the CDR3 is TGCGCCAGCAGCAGAAGCGATCAAGAGACCCAGTACTTC.

This chain joins TRBV15 and TRBJ1-6; tentatively, D is TRBD1 (5 bases). Germline CDR1 reads LNHNV; CDR2 reads YYDKDF (reference sequence). Deletions cut 0 bases from V and 10 bases from J, with 13 bases between. CDR3 length: 15 amino acids. The CDR3 protein is CATSRDRREGSPLHF. DNA for the CDR3: TGTGCCACCAGCAGAGATCGCAGGGAAGGCTCACCCCTCCACTTT.

By share, this clonotype ranks as medium-sized (0.01 to 0.1%). The chain has TRBV15 and TRBJ1-2, with D possibly TRBD1 on 5 matching bases. Trimming shortened V by 3 bases and J by 1 base, and 15 bases separated the two germline ends. The V gene's germline CDR1 is LNHNV and CDR2 YYDKDF (reference sequence). The CDR3 has 16 amino acids. In DNA, the CDR3 is TGTGCCACCAGCAGGGATGGGACTATTGGTAACTATGGCTACACCTTC. Translation gives CATSRDGTIGNYGYTF.

This clonotype was observed at least ten times. The CDR3 spells CASSYHDRGQETQYF. The CDR3 bases are TGTGCCAGCAGCTACCATGACCGAGGCCAAGAGACCCAGTACTTC. V gene TRBV27 combines with J gene TRBJ2-5; D not certain. V lost 6 bases, J lost 1 base, and 15 bases lay in between. Germline values: CDR1 MNHEY, CDR2 SMNVEV (reference sequence). CDR3 size: 15 residues.

This clonotype was counted a single time. This clone may be a read error of a much larger clone one base away. The V gene is TRBV12-3 or TRBV12-4, the J gene TRBJ2-1; D is unresolved. The CDR3 is 14 residues long. CDR3 amino acids: CASAVGGSYNEQLF. The CDR3 bases are TGTGCCAGCGCAGTGGGTGGGTCCTACAATGAGCAGCTCTTC.

This clonotype occurred a few times. The chain recombines TRBV20-1 with TRBJ2-2, with 9 bases fitting TRBD1. Germline CDR1 and CDR2: DFQATT and SNEGSKA (reference sequence). The V gene end was trimmed by 1 base and the J gene end by 3 bases; junction bases not matched to a gene: 0. CDR3 length: 14 residues. The CDR3 coding sequence is TGCAGTGCTAGAGGGACAGGGGACACCGGGGAGCTGTTTTTT. Residues: CSARGTGDTGELFF.

This clonotype occurred a few times. The chain has TRBV6-2 or TRBV6-3 and TRBJ2-5; D is uncertain. Germline assignment: CDR1 MNHEY and CDR2 SVGEGT. This CDR3 is built from 15 residues. The germline V and J ends were trimmed by 0 bases and 4 bases, with 12 bases remaining between them. As DNA, the CDR3 is TGTGCCAGCAGTTACTCGGTTTCTTCCACAGAGACCCAGTACTTC. Residues: CASSYSVSSTETQYF.

The CDR3 sequence is CASSLAQGGQPQHF. As DNA, the CDR3 is TGCGCCAGCAGCTTGGCGCAGGGGGGGCAGCCCCAGCATTTT. V gene TRBV5-1 combines with J gene TRBJ1-5, with 7 bases fitting TRBD1. Trimming removed 0 bases from V and 7 bases from J; junction bases left unmatched: 4. CDR3 length: 14 residues. Germline V gives CDR1 SGHRS, CDR2 YFSETQ.